These 12 T cell receptor beta chains were sequenced from one sample in a study of blood T cell repertoires in COVID-19. The table came from immunoSEQ multiplex PCR; TCRdb's copy has only in-frame clones and leaves some out. The sample shows just under 150,000 clones, approximately 80% of them seen only once. The sample taken for sequencing was peripheral blood. The receptor set was obtained from a human donor in a cohort sampled during active COVID-19.

In this sample, this clone turned up a few times. This chain connects TRBV2 to TRBJ2-7; possible D gene TRBD1, 5 bases. CDR3 length: 15 residues. CDR1 is SNHLY and CDR2 is FYNNEI in the germline V gene. Trimming stripped 4 bases from V and 3 bases from J, with 16 bases between. In nucleotides, the CDR3 is TGTGCCAGCAGTGGGAGACAGACCTTAAGCTACGAGCAGTACTTC. It yields the protein CASSGRQTLSYEQYF.

The V and J genes are TRBV12-3 or TRBV12-4 and TRBJ2-3; the D is unclear. The CDR3 runs to 10 residues. Trimming took off 9 bases at V and 3 bases at J, with 4 bases between the two ends. The CDR3 nucleotides are TGTGCCAGGGCAACAGATACGCAGTATTTT. This sequence encodes CARATDTQYF.

The chain uses TRBV11-2 and TRBJ2-1; 7 bases match TRBD2. V dropped 4 bases and J dropped 6; count of bases not matched to a gene: 6. Germline CDR1 reads SGHAT; CDR2 reads FQNNGV. The CDR3 has 14 amino acids. CDR3 nucleotide sequence: TGTGCCAGCAGCTCCCTTGGCGGGGGCAATGAGCAGTTCTTC. Translating gives CASSSLGGGNEQFF.

The chain employs TRBV21-1 and TRBJ1-1. TRBV21-1 constitutes a pseudogene. The CDR3 is 14 residues long. The CDR3 region has the DNA TGTGCCAGCAGCAAAGAGAGAAAGAACACTGAAGCTTTCTTT. This sequence encodes CASSKERKNTEAFF.

The rearrangement links TRBV6-5 to TRBJ2-5; 7 nucleotides line up with TRBD2. The V gene's germline CDR1 is MNHEY and CDR2 SVGAGI. The V gene end was trimmed by 6 bases and the J gene end by 2 bases; junction bases not matched to a gene: 3. The CDR3 is made up of 13 amino acids. The CDR3 reads CASRVSGQETQYF. The CDR3 nucleotides are TGTGCCAGCAGGGTTAGCGGGCAAGAGACCCAGTACTTC.

The V call is TRBV11-2, the J call TRBJ2-1; 8 bases match TRBD1. Germline CDR1 reads SGHAT; CDR2 reads FQNNGV. The CDR3 totals 13 residues. The V and J ends lost 5 bases and 4 bases, in that order; junction bases with no gene match: 1. CDR3: CASSRTGYNEQFF. The CDR3 DNA reads as TGTGCCAGCAGCCGGACAGGGTACAATGAGCAGTTCTTC.

The chain has TRBV6-1 and TRBJ1-5; D is uncertain. The V gene lost 2 bases and the J gene lost 5 bases, with 13 bases spanning the gap. CDR1 is MNHNS, CDR2 SASEGT, per germline. The CDR3 loop spans 15 amino acids. The CDR3 DNA follows: TGTGCCAGCAGTGAACAGGCAGAGACGGATCAGCCCCAGCATTTT. Its protein product is CASSEQAETDQPQHF.

In its sample, this clone was seen once. The CDR3 bases are TGCGCCAGCAGCTTGGGTCTTGATCAGCCCCAGCATTTT. Encoded protein: CASSLGLDQPQHF. The chain has TRBV5-1 and TRBJ1-5, with unresolved D. Trimming left V 0 bases short and J 5 bases short, with 6 bases between. Germline loops: CDR1 SGHRS, CDR2 YFSETQ. This CDR3 comprises 13 residues.

Of note for this clone: The junction does not match germline at one end; this may be a read error. The chain couples TRBV5-5 to TRBJ2-1; D call uncertain. This CDR3 spans 13 amino acids. Germline CDR1 reads SGHKS; CDR2 reads YYEKEE (reference sequence). The CDR3 protein is CASSIDSHNEQFF. The CDR3 nucleotides read TGTGCCAGCAGCATCGACTCCCACAATGAGCAGTTCTTC.

Comments on this clone: At the DNA level, this CDR3 is encoded by other sequences in the same sample as well. This chain uses TRBV7-9 with TRBJ2-7; perhaps TRBD1 as D (6 bases). This CDR3 is 12 amino acids long. V was shortened by 4 bases and J by 4 bases, with 8 bases between the two germline ends. In germline, CDR1 is SEHNR, CDR2 FQNEAQ (reference sequence). The CDR3 DNA reads as TGTGCCAGCAGCTCACAGGGTTACGAGCAGTACTTC. It codes for CASSSQGYEQYF.

J is TRBJ1-3 and V is TRBV7-2; tentative D call: TRBD1 (5 bases). Germline lookup yields CDR1 SGHTA and CDR2 FQGNSA. The CDR3 extends over 15 amino acids. Trimming took off 4 bases at V and 4 bases at J, with 14 bases between the two ends. Here the CDR3 DNA reads TGTGCCAGCAGCTGGCTTGGAGGGGCCGGAAACACCATATATTTT. Protein sequence: CASSWLGGAGNTIYF.

The genes are TRBV7-3 and TRBJ2-7, with 8 bases aligning to TRBD1. The CDR3 sequence is 15 residues long. V trimming: 1 base; J trimming: 5 bases; junction bases outside the gene matches: 7. Germline V gives CDR1 SGHTA, CDR2 FQGTGA. CDR3 loop: CASSLRGVDRDEQYF. Written as DNA, the CDR3 is TGTGCCAGCAGCTTAAGGGGGGTGGACAGGGACGAGCAGTACTTC.